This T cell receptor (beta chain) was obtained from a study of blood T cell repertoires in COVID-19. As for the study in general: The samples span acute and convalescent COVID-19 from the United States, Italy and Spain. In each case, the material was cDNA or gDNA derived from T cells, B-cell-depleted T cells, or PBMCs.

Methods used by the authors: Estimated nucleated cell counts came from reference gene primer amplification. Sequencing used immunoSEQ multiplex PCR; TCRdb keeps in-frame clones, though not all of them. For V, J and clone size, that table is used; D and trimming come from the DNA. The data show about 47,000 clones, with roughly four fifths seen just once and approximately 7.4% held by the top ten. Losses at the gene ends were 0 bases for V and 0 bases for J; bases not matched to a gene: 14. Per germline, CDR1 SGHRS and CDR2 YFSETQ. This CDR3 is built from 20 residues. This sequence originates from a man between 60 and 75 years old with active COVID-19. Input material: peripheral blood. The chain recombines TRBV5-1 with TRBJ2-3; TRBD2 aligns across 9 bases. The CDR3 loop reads CASSLAPPSGGTPSTDTQYF. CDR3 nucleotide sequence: TGCGCCAGCAGCTTGGCTCCGCCGAGCGGGGGGACTCCTAGCACAGATACGCAGTATTTT.